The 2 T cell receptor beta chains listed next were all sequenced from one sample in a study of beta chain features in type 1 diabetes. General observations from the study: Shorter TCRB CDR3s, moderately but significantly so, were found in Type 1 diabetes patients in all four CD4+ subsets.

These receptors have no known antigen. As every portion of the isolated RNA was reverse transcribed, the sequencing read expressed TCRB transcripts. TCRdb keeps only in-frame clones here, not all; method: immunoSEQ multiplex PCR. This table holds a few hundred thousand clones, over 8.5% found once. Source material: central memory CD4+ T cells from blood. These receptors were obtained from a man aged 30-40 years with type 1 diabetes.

CDR3 amino acids: CASSLGGRSYEQYF. In DNA, the CDR3 is TGTGCCAGCAGCTTAGGGGGCAGATCCTACGAGCAGTACTTC. The chain has TRBV7-2 and TRBJ2-7; the D gene is possibly TRBD1 (5 bases). The ends were cut back, 1 base at V and 1 base at J, with 8 bases in the middle. CDR3 length equals 14 residues. Per the germline V gene, CDR1 is SGHTA and CDR2 is FQGNSA.

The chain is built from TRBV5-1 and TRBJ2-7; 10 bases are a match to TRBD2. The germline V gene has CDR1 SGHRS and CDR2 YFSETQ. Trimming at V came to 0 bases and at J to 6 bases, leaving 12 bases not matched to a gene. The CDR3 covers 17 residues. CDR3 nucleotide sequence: TGCGCCAGCAGCTTGGGGACCACTAGCGGGATACGGGGCGAGCAGTACTTC. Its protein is CASSLGTTSGIRGEQYF.